These 9 T cell receptor beta chains share one sample of origin, sequenced in a study of T cell responses to AZD1222 COVID-19 vaccine. Assay: immunoSEQ multiplex PCR; the TCRdb copy retains only in-frame clones and omits some. The table has about 190,000 clones, approximately 91% seen once. The starting material was peripheral blood, obtained on day 0 of AZD1222 vaccination. These receptors came from an adult in good health.

The chain uses TRBV28 and TRBJ1-1, with D unclear. The CDR3 covers 12 residues. The V gene lost 8 bases and the J gene lost 4 bases, with 11 bases spanning the gap. The germline gives CDR1 MDHEN, CDR2 SYDVKM. The CDR3 here is CASHDIGTEAFF. In nucleotides, the CDR3 is TGTGCCAGCCATGATATCGGCACTGAAGCTTTCTTT. Variable domain in full (rest from reference TRBV28 and TRBJ1-1): DVKVTQSSRYLVKRTGEKVFLECVQDMDHENMFWYRQDPGLGLRLIYFSYDVKMKEKGDIPEGYSVSREKKERFSLILESASTNQTSMYLCASHDIGTEAFFGQGTRLTVV.

This clone was observed a single time. This chain joins TRBV5-1 and TRBJ1-2; D remains ambiguous. Germline CDR1 and CDR2: SGHRS and YFSETQ. Deletions cut 2 bases from V and 6 bases from J, with 11 bases between. This CDR3 has 13 amino acids. The CDR3 DNA is TGCGCCAGCAGCTTCCGACCCTTAAATGGCTACACCTTC. Its protein is CASSFRPLNGYTF.

The chain carries TRBV4-2 and TRBJ1-4; 9 bases are shared with TRBD1. There are 16 residues in the CDR3. V shed 5 bases, J shed 5 bases, and the junction held 9 bases outside the gene matches. The germline V gene has CDR1 LGHNA and CDR2 YNFKEQ. The CDR3 sequence: CASSELPGQGNEKLFF. The DNA of the CDR3 is TGTGCCAGCAGCGAGCTACCGGGACAGGGAAATGAAAAACTGTTTTTT.

The chain recombines TRBV6-5 with TRBJ2-3; TRBD1 is a possible D gene (6 bases). V lost 7 bases, J lost 1 base, and 9 bases lay in between. The CDR3 loop spans 13 amino acids. The germline V gene encodes CDR1 MNHEY and CDR2 SVGAGI. The CDR3 nucleotides are TGTGCCAGCAATCACAGGGGCACAGATACGCAGTATTTT. Translating it yields CASNHRGTDTQYF.

This clone was counted only a few times. The rearrangement links TRBV4-2 to TRBJ1-2; 8 bases map to TRBD1. V was clipped by 0 bases and J by 8 bases; unmatched bases: 2. Per germline, CDR1 LGHNA and CDR2 YNFKEQ. This CDR3 region has 13 residues. The CDR3 loop is CASSQDRGHGYTF. In nucleotides, the CDR3 is TGTGCCAGCAGCCAAGACAGGGGGCACGGCTACACCTTC.

This clone appeared a single time. The chain has TRBV25-1 and TRBJ1-2; maybe TRBD1 (5 bases). With 6 bases removed from V and 8 bases from J, the gap between germline ends came to 13 bases. This CDR3 region has 12 residues. The germline CDR1 and CDR2 sequences are MGHDK and SYGVNS. The chain's CDR3 is CASRGRDFGYTF. The CDR3 bases are TGTGCCAGCAGGGGCCGGGACTTCGGCTACACCTTC.

DNA for the CDR3: TGTGCCAGCAGTCAGGACAGGGTGGGTAATTCACCCCTCCACTTT. Translating it yields CASSQDRVGNSPLHF. The chain employs TRBV5-4 and TRBJ1-6; 8 nucleotides agree with TRBD1. The ends lost 5 bases at V and 6 bases at J; junction bases unmatched: 7. The CDR3 totals 15 residues. Germline V lookup: CDR1 SGHNT, CDR2 YYREEE (reference sequence).

The chain has TRBV6-6 and TRBJ1-2, with a tentative D call TRBD1 (5 bases). V lost 2 bases and J 0 bases, leaving 13 bases between the germline ends. Germline V gives CDR1 MNHNY, CDR2 SVGAGI (reference sequence). The CDR3 runs to 16 residues. The chain's CDR3 is CASSYIGTATNYGYTF. The CDR3 coding sequence is TGTGCCAGCAGTTACATCGGGACCGCCACTAACTATGGCTACACCTTC.

The chain combines TRBV7-2 with TRBJ2-7, with D perhaps given as TRBD1 or TRBD2 (5 bases each). This CDR3 contains 14 residues. CDR1 SGHTA and CDR2 FQGNSA come from the germline V gene. Trimming stripped 0 bases from V and 5 bases from J, with 11 bases between. CDR3 in DNA: TGTGCCAGCAGCTTAGCTGGGGGTATCAACGAGCAGTACTTC. This encodes CASSLAGGINEQYF. Variable domain in full (rest from reference TRBV7-2 and TRBJ2-7): GAGVSQSPSNKVTEKGKDVELRCDPISGHTALYWYRQSLGQGLEFLIYFQGNSAPDKSGLPSDRFSAERTGGSVSTLTIQRTQQEDSAVYLCASSLAGGINEQYFGPGTRLTVT.